These T cell receptor beta chains were read from a single sample in a study of CD8+CD57+ T cells in acquired aplastic anemia. From the reads, TCRdb called clonotypes with MiXCR, one entry per CDR3 protein. The table records more than 150,000 distinct CDR3 sequences, roughly 64% of them present only once. The sample taken for sequencing was sorted CD4+, CD8+, or CD8+CD57+ T cells (not recorded which) from PBMCs. Source of these receptors: a human donor with severe aplastic anemia or a healthy control (not recorded which). Both conserved end residues are trimmed from each CDR3. A row's size may be missing; if present it is once, few, many or a size class.

abundance: .
v_gene: TRBV25-1
CDR3aa: ASSPGTGRGDTQY

abundance: .
v_gene: TRBV10-3
CDR3aa: AIIEDSSYSYT

abundance: .
v_gene: TRBV19
CDR3aa: ASRLTGGADTQY

abundance: .
v_gene: TRBV6-4
CDR3aa: ASSEGAGELF

abundance: .
v_gene: TRBV7-9
CDR3aa: ASSFHSGGVYEQY

abundance: .
v_gene: TRBV19
CDR3aa: ASSGRQGWHEQY

abundance: many
v_gene: TRBV7-9
CDR3aa: ASSLQDNEGYT

abundance: few
v_gene: TRBV20-1
CDR3aa: SARGIAGGYT

abundance: once
v_gene: TRBV5-1
CDR3aa: ASSLASDRFNTEAF

abundance: .
v_gene: TRBV7-2
CDR3aa: ASSFFAREGGDTQY

abundance: .
v_gene: TRBV10-3
CDR3aa: AISESPGSYGYT

abundance: .
v_gene: TRBV29-1
CDR3aa: SVEWASGSYEQF

abundance: once
v_gene: TRBV20-1
CDR3aa: SAQRGQQYYEQY

abundance: .
v_gene: TRBV24-1
CDR3aa: ATSGQAQNIQY

abundance: .
v_gene: TRBV20-1
CDR3aa: SARPGRTYEQY

abundance: many
v_gene: TRBV4-3
CDR3aa: ASSQDRAAEAF

abundance: .
v_gene: TRBV19
CDR3aa: ASNRQGRGNYEQY

abundance: .
v_gene: TRBV20-1
CDR3aa: SATARRAGPPDTQY

abundance: .
v_gene: TRBV7-9
CDR3aa: ASSLAGGQDEQF

abundance: .
v_gene: TRBV6-4
CDR3aa: ASSEEGQGYGYT

abundance: .
v_gene: TRBV7-8
CDR3aa: ASSPDRAYEQY

abundance: .
v_gene: TRBV12-3/TRBV12-4
CDR3aa: ASSGLAAYNEQF

abundance: many
v_gene: TRBV27
CDR3aa: ASSSTVEQY

abundance: .
v_gene: TRBV9
CDR3aa: ASSVGLGITDTQY

abundance: .
v_gene: TRBV10-3
CDR3aa: AIRDIGENTQCNYGYT

abundance: .
v_gene: TRBV20-1
CDR3aa: SVSEGLLGNQPQH

abundance: many
v_gene: TRBV6-2/TRBV6-3
CDR3aa: ASSYIGGNQPQH

abundance: .
v_gene: TRBV7-2
CDR3aa: ASSRVQGETQY

abundance: many
v_gene: TRBV6-1
CDR3aa: ASSEIGQANYGYT

abundance: .
v_gene: TRBV3-1
CDR3aa: ASSDGRRRAF

abundance: .
v_gene: TRBV19
CDR3aa: ASIWRGSETQY

abundance: few
v_gene: TRBV2
CDR3aa: ASRRSPTNEKLF

abundance: once
v_gene: TRBV11-2
CDR3aa: ASSQTGTGGAEQY

abundance: .
v_gene: TRBV6-5
CDR3aa: ASSSWTADSPLH

abundance: many
v_gene: TRBV20-1
CDR3aa: SARAFRTGDSSMGQPQH

abundance: .
v_gene: TRBV10-3
CDR3aa: AISYGSEAF

abundance: .
v_gene: TRBV29-1
CDR3aa: SVQPSSYEQY

abundance: many
v_gene: TRBV5-5
CDR3aa: ASSRTGGDEKLF

abundance: .
v_gene: TRBV20-1
CDR3aa: SAEHSSGSTDTQY

abundance: many
v_gene: TRBV13
CDR3aa: ASSLEGTDTQY

abundance: many
v_gene: TRBV7-2
CDR3aa: ASSPSYEQY

abundance: .
v_gene: TRBV19
CDR3aa: ASSYRDVGNQPQH

abundance: .
v_gene: TRBV19
CDR3aa: ASSRGPYGYT

abundance: many
v_gene: TRBV29-1
CDR3aa: SALDGTLTTYEQY

abundance: once
v_gene: TRBV2
CDR3aa: ASSQGTGTNQPQH

abundance: .
v_gene: TRBV10-1
CDR3aa: ASSDPLSTEAF

abundance: .
v_gene: TRBV2
CDR3aa: ASSTLQAGSNQPQH

abundance: .
v_gene: TRBV20-1
CDR3aa: SARESPGTSNQPQH

abundance: many
v_gene: TRBV12-3/TRBV12-4
CDR3aa: ASSLWTGQLYGYT

abundance: .
v_gene: TRBV20-1
CDR3aa: SARPPRGPYGYT

abundance: few
v_gene: TRBV2
CDR3aa: ASSDSGGVYEQY

abundance: .
v_gene: TRBV15
CDR3aa: ATSRDGLAGVANTGGLF

abundance: .
v_gene: TRBV7-2
CDR3aa: ASSPILGSGEQY

abundance: .
v_gene: TRBV7-6
CDR3aa: ASSLEAGPGNT

abundance: .
v_gene: TRBV10-3
CDR3aa: AIRTTSLEAGELF